This T cell receptor (beta chain) was sequenced in a study of blood T cell repertoires in COVID-19. Study-level background: Samples came from the United States, Italy and Spain, spanning acute and convalescent COVID-19. T cells, B-cell-depleted T cells, or PBMCs provided the cDNA or gDNA that served as material.

Original handling: Reference gene primer amplification in the assay estimated nucleated cell counts. Some clones are missing from TCRdb's copy, which holds only in-frame ones; the method was immunoSEQ multiplex PCR. Clone size and the V and J calls come from that table; the DNA yielded D and trimming. This table has some 190,000 clones, approximately 90% appearing once. The TCR originated in a woman between 40 and 55 years old who had recovered from COVID-19. The sequenced material came from peripheral blood.

CDR3 loop: CASSRDTLNEKLFF. CDR3 sequence (DNA): TGTGCCAGCAGTCGGGACACCCTTAATGAAAAACTGTTTTTT. V is TRBV28 and J is TRBJ1-4, with D possibly TRBD1 on 6 matching bases. With 5 bases removed from V and 4 bases from J, the gap between germline ends came to 11 bases. The CDR3 totals 14 residues. CDR1 and CDR2 from the germline V gene are MDHEN and SYDVKM.